These T cell receptor beta chains were read from a single sample in a study of control samples from healthy donors and cancer patients. Using immunoSEQ multiplex PCR, the repertoire was profiled, and TCRdb retains in-frame clones only, with some absent. The table has about 180,000 clones, 90% seen once. What was sequenced was blood. The receptor source for this set is a woman aged 50 to 65 in good health. CDR3s include the opening cysteine and the closing phenylalanine or tryptophan. Each record gives: V gene, clone size, D gene, CDR3 length, J gene, CDR3 protein, CDR3 DNA. The D gene is left open where the match is weak. Size tells how often a clone was seen (once, few, many) or the class of an expanded clone, and some rows leave it out.

TRBV9,-,-,14,TRBJ1-1,CASSVGTANTEAFF,TGTGCCAGCAGCGTAGGCACAGCTAACACTGAAGCTTTCTTT
TRBV7-8,-,-,14,TRBJ2-7,CASREMTGSYEQYF,TGTGCCAGCAGGGAGATGACAGGCAGCTACGAGCAGTACTTC
TRBV7-2,-,-,12,TRBJ2-1,CASSLVVSEQFF,TGTGCCAGCAGCTTAGTGGTCAGTGAGCAGTTCTTC
TRBV3-1/TRBV3-2,-,-,17,TRBJ2-2,CASSPGGRGALPGELFF,TGTGCCAGCAGCCCTGGAGGCCGCGGGGCCCTCCCCGGGGAGCTGTTTTTT
TRBV2,-,-,12,TRBJ2-1,CASSGTVNEQFF,TGTGCCAGCAGTGGGACAGTCAATGAGCAGTTCTTC
TRBV19,few,-,15,TRBJ1-5,CASSTPQGSAQPQHF,TGTGCCAGTAGTACCCCTCAGGGTTCTGCTCAGCCCCAGCATTTT
TRBV29-1,-,-,12,TRBJ1-1,CSGQTVNTEAFF,TGCAGCGGCCAAACAGTGAACACTGAAGCTTTCTTT
TRBV30,-,-,14,TRBJ1-1,CAWSGLGGWTEAFF,TGTGCCTGGAGTGGGTTGGGAGGGTGGACTGAAGCTTTCTTT
TRBV15,-,-,15,TRBJ1-3,CATSRPGASGNTIYF,TGTGCCACCAGCCGTCCGGGGGCCTCTGGAAACACCATATATTTT
TRBV11-2,-,-,15,TRBJ1-1,CASSLGLGSQFEAFF,TGTGCCAGCAGCCTCGGGTTGGGCAGCCAATTTGAAGCTTTCTTT
TRBV29-1,-,-,13,TRBJ2-5,CSVDLWGGETQYF,TGCAGCGTTGATTTATGGGGTGGAGAGACCCAGTACTTC
TRBV11-2,-,-,13,TRBJ1-2,CASSPNTNYGYTF,TGTGCCAGCAGCCCCAATACAAACTATGGCTACACCTTC
TRBV30,-,-,15,TRBJ1-3,CAWSVQNFAGNTIYF,TGTGCCTGGAGTGTACAGAATTTTGCTGGAAACACCATATATTTT
TRBV27,-,-,16,TRBJ2-7,CASSPYRPATGHEQYF,TGTGCCAGCAGTCCCTACCGACCGGCCACGGGTCACGAGCAGTACTTC
TRBV19,-,-,16,TRBJ2-4,CASSIKSGSRGNIQYF,TGTGCCAGTAGTATAAAGTCAGGGTCTCGGGGAAACATTCAGTACTTC
TRBV5-6,-,-,15,TRBJ2-5,CASSLPTGQQETQYF,TGTGCCAGCAGCTTGCCGACAGGACAACAAGAGACCCAGTACTTC
TRBV29-1,-,-,14,TRBJ2-7,CSVESFEGVHEQYF,TGCAGCGTTGAATCGTTTGAGGGGGTGCACGAGCAGTACTTC
TRBV5-1,many,-,14,TRBJ1-2,CASRSGPANYGYTF,TGCGCCAGCAGATCGGGACCGGCTAACTATGGCTACACCTTC
TRBV2,-,-,14,TRBJ1-3,CASTKGPPGDTIYF,TGTGCCAGCACCAAGGGGCCGCCTGGAGACACCATATATTTT
TRBV30,-,-,14,TRBJ1-2,CAWSVPAANYGYTF,TGTGCCTGGAGTGTACCGGCAGCTAACTATGGCTACACCTTC
TRBV29-1,-,TRBD2,13,TRBJ2-2,CSVDLAGAGELFF,TGCAGCGTTGACCTAGCGGGGGCCGGGGAGCTGTTTTTT
TRBV10-3,once,TRBD2,15,TRBJ2-3,CAISSPSGGTDTQYF,TGTGCCATCAGTTCTCCTAGCGGGGGCACAGATACGCAGTATTTT
TRBV7-8,-,-,15,TRBJ2-7,CASSRNREPSYEQYF,TGTGCCAGCAGCCGCAACAGGGAACCCTCCTACGAGCAGTACTTC
TRBV6-7,-,-,14,TRBJ1-5,CASSYPDSHQPQHF,TGTGCCAGCAGTTACCCCGACAGCCATCAGCCCCAGCATTTT
TRBV5-1,-,-,14,TRBJ2-1,CASKKDLSYNEQFF,TGCGCCAGCAAAAAGGACTTATCCTACAATGAGCAGTTCTTC
TRBV7-8,-,TRBD1,15,TRBJ1-2,CASSFMTGTFYGYTF,TGTGCCAGCAGTTTTATGACAGGGACCTTTTATGGCTACACCTTC
TRBV28,once,-,13,TRBJ2-5,CASSPSGLETQYF,TGTGCCAGCAGCCCCTCGGGTCTGGAGACCCAGTACTTC
TRBV9,-,-,15,TRBJ2-3,CASSVGRSSPDTQYF,TGTGCCAGCAGCGTTGGGAGAAGTAGCCCAGATACGCAGTATTTT